This entry lists 8 T cell receptor beta chains sequenced from one sample in a study of cytomegalovirus exposure and HLA in healthy donors. Primers: 60 Vbeta forward and 13 Jbeta reverse. Profiled with immunoSEQ multiplex PCR; TCRdb holds only in-frame clones, not every one. Of some 170,000 clones listed, roughly 76% were seen once; the top ten hold over 4.5%. Sequenced material: PBMCs. Receptors were obtained from a woman under 30 in good health and CMV-seropositive.

The rearrangement uses TRBV11-2 and TRBJ2-2; D is perhaps TRBD1 (5 bases). Germline CDR1 and CDR2: SGHAT and FQNNGV. This CDR3 comprises 13 residues. The V and J ends lost 7 bases and 6 bases respectively, with 12 bases between them. In DNA, the CDR3 is TGTGCCAGCAACCAAGGGGATTCCGGGGAGCTGTTTTTT. It yields the protein CASNQGDSGELFF.

This clone showed up just once. The gene calls are TRBV2 and TRBJ2-5, with D hard to call. This CDR3 is 11 amino acids long. CDR1 SNHLY and CDR2 FYNNEI come from the germline V gene. Trimming took 6 bases from V and 4 from J, leaving 6 bases between them. CDR3 sequence (DNA): TGTGCCAGCAGCTCACTAGAGACCCAGTACTTC. This codes for CASSSLETQYF.

The CDR3: CASSTRQGDGYTF. The CDR3 coding sequence is TGTGCCAGCAGTACACGACAGGGGGATGGCTACACCTTC. The gene calls are TRBV2 and TRBJ1-2; 9 nucleotides align to TRBD1. Germline CDR1 SNHLY, CDR2 FYNNEI. This CDR3 is 13 amino acids long. The junction had 4 bases not matched to a gene; V was cut back by 5 bases and J by 6 bases.

The CDR3 sequence: CASRSQHPASGGPIPYEQYF. The CDR3 DNA follows: TGCGCCAGCAGAAGCCAGCACCCAGCTAGCGGGGGGCCGATCCCCTACGAGCAGTACTTC. This sequence joins TRBV4-1 and TRBJ2-7; 11 nucleotides agree with TRBD2. This CDR3 is built from 20 residues. Germline loops: CDR1 MGHRA, CDR2 YSYEKL. Trimming removed 6 bases from V and 2 bases from J; junction bases left unmatched: 21.

This clone showed up just a few times. The chain recombines TRBV5-5 with TRBJ2-7, with no clear D. The ends were cut back, 3 bases at V and 1 base at J, with 11 bases in the middle. CDR1 is SGHKS and CDR2 is YYEKEE in the germline V gene (reference sequence). This CDR3 spans 14 amino acids. CDR3 coding DNA: TGTGCCAGCAGCTCCTGGAGTCAATCCTACGAGCAGTACTTC. It yields the protein CASSSWSQSYEQYF.

The rearrangement uses TRBV19 and TRBJ1-2; D remains ambiguous. Trimming cost V 4 bases and J 8 bases, with 14 bases left between them. CDR1 LNHDA and CDR2 SQIVND come from the germline V gene (reference sequence). The CDR3 sequence is 13 residues long. CDR3 sequence: CASSNALWSGYTF. In nucleotides, the CDR3 is TGTGCCAGTAGTAACGCCCTCTGGAGCGGCTACACCTTC.

V usage is TRBV5-1 and J usage is TRBJ2-5, with 10 positions matching TRBD2. V lost 1 base and J lost 3; bases outside the gene matches: 3. The CDR3 spans 15 residues. Germline V gene sequence: CDR1 SGHRS, CDR2 YFSETQ. DNA of the CDR3: TGCGCCAGCAGCTTGACCGGGACTAGCGAAGAGACCCAGTACTTC. It yields the protein CASSLTGTSEETQYF.

CDR3 sequence: CAISEEDRGRGTQYF. Written as DNA, the CDR3 is TGTGCCATCAGTGAGGAGGACAGGGGGCGAGGGACCCAGTACTTC. The V gene is TRBV10-3, the J gene TRBJ2-5; 11 positions agree with TRBD1. Trimming at V came to 2 bases and at J to 7 bases, leaving 6 bases not matched to a gene. Per germline, CDR1 ENHRY and CDR2 SYGVKD. The length of the CDR3 is 15 residues.